Presented here are 29 T cell receptor beta chains from one specimen sequenced in a study of shared clonotypes between healthy human individuals. Data came from immunoSEQ multiplex PCR; TCRdb stores just in-frame clones and leaves some out. The sample lists more than 2,000,000 clones, over 85% occurring once. The sample taken for sequencing was naive CD4+ T cells from PBMCs. This sample's subset: CD45RA+ positively selected. The source is a man between 18 and 35 years old in good health. Some clones in this sample may be carry-over from other donors' samples.

The count of this clone is one. This chain connects TRBV10-3 to TRBJ1-3; possible D gene TRBD1, 6 bases. The J call may be wrong; the DNA end is better matched by TRBJ2-2. Germline V gene data show CDR1 as ENHRY and CDR2 as SYGVKD. The CDR3 consists of 13 residues. In nucleotides, the CDR3 is TGTGCCATCAGCTCCACAGGGTCCGGGGAGCTGTTTTTT. It specifies CAISSTGSGELFF.

The V and J genes are TRBV23-1 and TRBJ2-7; D unresolved. TRBV23-1 is filed as an ORF, its function uncertain. CDR3 length: 12 amino acids. Trimming removed 10 bases from V and 0 bases from J, with 10 bases in between. CDR3 residues: CATVGISYEQYF. The CDR3 nucleotides are TGCGCCACAGTGGGGATCTCCTACGAGCAGTACTTC.

The chain employs TRBV5-8 and TRBJ2-2; D unresolved. V dropped 2 bases and J dropped 7 bases, with 12 bases sitting between them. Germline CDR1 SGHTS, CDR2 YDEGEE. The CDR3 consists of 14 residues. DNA of the CDR3: TGTGCCAGCAGCTTAACGGGCCGAGGCGGGGAGCTGTTTTTT. This gives the protein CASSLTGRGGELFF.

The chain couples TRBV2 to TRBJ1-1; a weak D match, TRBD1 (5 bases). V gave up 9 bases and J gave up 5 bases, with 19 bases separating them. Germline V gene data show CDR1 as SNHLY and CDR2 as FYNNEI. The CDR3 extends over 14 amino acids. The DNA of the CDR3 is TGTGCCAGTGTGGGAGCTCCAGGGATAACTGAAGCTTTCTTT. This encodes CASVGAPGITEAFF.

This rearrangement joins TRBV11-3 to TRBJ2-3; TRBD2 matches 10 bases. CDR3 length equals 14 residues. Trimming removed 5 bases from V and 3 bases from J; junction bases left unmatched: 2. CDR1 and CDR2 from the germline V gene are SGHNT and YENEEA. CDR3 loop: CASSGSGRTDTQYF. CDR3 sequence (DNA): TGTGCCAGCAGCGGTAGCGGGAGGACAGATACGCAGTATTTT.

This clone appeared once. The chain joins TRBV6-1 to TRBJ2-2, with 7 bases lining up with TRBD1. V shed 4 bases, J shed 1 base, and the junction held 3 bases outside the gene matches. The CDR3 extends over 15 amino acids. In germline, CDR1 is MNHNS, CDR2 SASEGT. For the CDR3, the DNA is TGTGCCAGCAGTGTCGGACAGGTGAACACCGGGGAGCTGTTTTTT. Amino acid sequence: CASSVGQVNTGELFF.

This sequence joins TRBV9 and TRBJ2-3, with 9 bases aligning to TRBD2. The CDR3 covers 15 residues. V shed 0 bases, J shed 4 bases, and the junction held 3 bases outside the gene matches. Germline V gene lookup returns CDR1 SGDLS and CDR2 YYNGEE. The CDR3 loop reads CASSVGAGGADTQYF. In DNA form, the CDR3 reads TGTGCCAGCAGCGTAGGGGCGGGAGGGGCAGATACGCAGTATTTT.

The chain links TRBV7-6 to TRBJ2-5; tentative D call: TRBD1 (5 bases). The DNA end lines up better with TRBJ2-7; the J call may be wrong. The CDR3 sequence is 14 residues long. Germline V gene data show CDR1 as SGHVS and CDR2 as FNYEAQ. The CDR3 coding sequence is TGTGCCAGCAGCTTAACAGGAGACCCGTACGAGCAGTACTTC. It yields the protein CASSLTGDPYEQYF.

This rearrangement joins TRBV7-9 to TRBJ1-3; D is unclear. Germline CDR1 is SEHNR and CDR2 is FQNEAQ (reference sequence). This CDR3 region has 13 residues. Trimming took 6 bases from V and 1 from J, leaving 7 bases between them. In DNA, the CDR3 is TGTGCCAGCAGTGGAGGATCTGGAAACACCATATATTTT. This translates into CASSGGSGNTIYF.

This chain links TRBV6-6 with TRBJ2-1; D is unclear. The V gene lost 5 bases and the J gene lost 7 bases, with 9 bases spanning the gap. The CDR3 consists of 12 residues. The germline CDR1 and CDR2 sequences are MNHNY and SVGAGI (reference sequence). CDR3: CASSPQRNEQFF. In DNA form, the CDR3 reads TGTGCCAGCAGTCCCCAGAGAAATGAGCAGTTCTTC.

The chain joins TRBV19 to TRBJ2-3; no clear D. Germline CDR1 reads LNHDA; CDR2 reads SQIVND (reference sequence). CDR3 length equals 14 residues. V lost 7 bases and J lost 0, with 11 bases in between. The CDR3, as DNA: TGTGCCAGTACCCTTTGGGGAAGCACAGATACGCAGTATTTT. This gives the protein CASTLWGSTDTQYF. Full variable domain (missing parts from reference TRBV19 and TRBJ2-3): DGGITQSPKYLFRKEGQNVTLSCEQNLNHDAMYWYRQDPGQGLRLIYYSQIVNDFQKGDIAEGYSVSREKKESFPLTVTSAQKNPTAFYLCASTLWGSTDTQYFGPGTRLTVL.

The V gene is TRBV14, the J gene TRBJ2-2; D possibly corresponds to TRBD1 (5 bases). In germline, CDR1 is SGHDN, CDR2 FVKESK. The length of the CDR3 is 17 residues. V lost 2 bases, J lost 4 bases, and 17 bases lay in between. The CDR3 region has the DNA TGTGCCAGCAGCCAAACAGGCGGCTCCTGGACCACCGGGGAGCTGTTTTTT. Encoded protein: CASSQTGGSWTTGELFF.

The CDR3 region is CASSTGGETNEKLFF. CDR3 nucleotides: TGTGCCAGCAGCACAGGGGGGGAAACTAATGAAAAACTGTTTTTT. The rearrangement links TRBV28 to TRBJ1-4, with 8 bases that match TRBD1. V was pared by 6 bases and J by 1 base, with 4 bases of the junction left unmatched. CDR3 length: 15 amino acids. In germline, CDR1 is MDHEN, CDR2 SYDVKM.

V gene TRBV9 combines with J gene TRBJ2-3; the D gene is possibly TRBD1 (5 bases). Germline V gene lookup returns CDR1 SGDLS and CDR2 YYNGEE. The CDR3 length is 17 residues. Trimming took off 1 base at V and 0 bases at J, with 15 bases between the two ends. CDR3 DNA sequence: TGTGCCAGCAGCGTAAGTGGGGCAGCTTCTAGCACAGATACGCAGTATTTT. It specifies CASSVSGAASSTDTQYF.

The chain carries TRBV5-1 and TRBJ1-4, with 8 nucleotides matching TRBD1. V shed 1 base, J shed 7 bases, and the junction held 3 bases outside the gene matches. The CDR3 loop spans 14 amino acids. Germline CDR1 SGHRS, CDR2 YFSETQ. This chain's CDR3 is CASSLTRGREKLFF. The CDR3 DNA sequence: TGCGCCAGCAGCTTGACCAGGGGGCGTGAAAAACTGTTTTTT. Supplemented by reference TRBV5-1 and TRBJ1-4, the full variable domain reads KAGVTQTPRYLIKTRGQQVTLSCSPISGHRSVSWYQQTPGQGLQFLFEYFSETQRNKGNFPGRFSGRQFSNSRSEMNVSTLELGDSALYLCASSLTRGREKLFFGSGTQLSVL.

J is TRBJ1-5 and V is TRBV5-1; possibly TRBD1 for D (5 bases). CDR1 and CDR2 from the germline V gene are SGHRS and YFSETQ. The germline V and J ends were trimmed by 2 bases and 5 bases, with 11 bases remaining between them. CDR3 length equals 14 residues. The DNA of the CDR3 is TGCGCCAGCAGCTTCCTGGGGACGGATCAGCCCCAGCATTTT. It specifies CASSFLGTDQPQHF.

The V and J genes are TRBV30 and TRBJ1-2; D perhaps matches TRBD1 (6 bases). This CDR3 comprises 15 residues. Deletions cut 4 bases from V and 6 bases from J, with 21 bases between. Germline-derived CDR1 and CDR2 are GTSNPN and SVGIG (reference sequence). The CDR3 DNA follows: TGTGCCTGGAACCCAGGACAGAGACTCTTGAATGGCTACACCTTC. Translation: CAWNPGQRLLNGYTF.

This sequence joins TRBV28 and TRBJ1-1; D remains unclear. Germline V gene sequence: CDR1 MDHEN, CDR2 SYDVKM. This CDR3 spans 16 amino acids. V was shortened by 4 bases and J by 0 bases, with 15 bases between the two germline ends. This CDR3 is CASSSEITAMNTEAFF. For the CDR3, the DNA is TGTGCCAGCAGTTCCGAAATAACGGCCATGAACACTGAAGCTTTCTTT. The whole variable domain, remainder taken from reference TRBV28 and TRBJ1-1, is DVKVTQSSRYLVKRTGEKVFLECVQDMDHENMFWYRQDPGLGLRLIYFSYDVKMKEKGDIPEGYSVSREKKERFSLILESASTNQTSMYLCASSSEITAMNTEAFFGQGTRLTVV.

The chain combines TRBV27 with TRBJ2-2; perhaps D is TRBD1 or TRBD2 (5 bases each). Per germline, CDR1 MNHEY and CDR2 SMNVEV (reference sequence). The CDR3 sequence is 19 residues long. Trimming shortened V by 2 bases and J by 0 bases, and 19 bases separated the two germline ends. CDR3: CASSLAFPQRDANTGELFF. The CDR3, as DNA: TGTGCCAGCAGTTTAGCGTTCCCCCAACGGGACGCGAACACCGGGGAGCTGTTTTTT.

The chain couples TRBV28 to TRBJ1-5; D call uncertain. The CDR3 sequence is 13 residues long. The germline V gene encodes CDR1 MDHEN and CDR2 SYDVKM. Trimming cost V 3 bases and J 4 bases, with 7 bases left between them. The CDR3 sequence: CASSLDLNQPQHF. For the CDR3, the DNA is TGTGCCAGCAGTTTGGACTTAAATCAGCCCCAGCATTTT.

V and J are TRBV28 and TRBJ2-6; D is ambiguous. The germline V gene encodes CDR1 MDHEN and CDR2 SYDVKM. V dropped 8 bases and J dropped 2 bases, with 7 bases sitting between them. CDR3 length equals 13 residues. For the CDR3, the DNA is TGTGCCAGCGACGTCGCTGGGGCCAACGTCCTGACTTTC. Encoded protein: CASDVAGANVLTF.

For the CDR3, the DNA is TGTGCCAGCAGCGTAGGTCTGCCCCGAGGGGCAGATACGCAGTATTTT. It yields the protein CASSVGLPRGADTQYF. The chain carries TRBV9 and TRBJ2-3; D could derive from TRBD1 or TRBD2 (5 bases each). Between the trimmed V and J ends, which lost 0 bases and 4 bases, there was a span of 15 bases. Germline assignment: CDR1 SGDLS and CDR2 YYNGEE. The CDR3 spans 16 residues.

J is TRBJ2-3 and V is TRBV11-2, with D perhaps TRBD2 (5 bases). Germline V gene sequence: CDR1 SGHAT, CDR2 FQNNGV. V lost 5 bases, J lost 3 bases, and 15 bases lay in between. The CDR3 has 15 residues. CDR3 loop: CASSPPLAGTDTQYF. The CDR3 bases are TGTGCCAGCAGCCCCCCCCTGGCGGGTACAGATACGCAGTATTTT. Full variable domain (remainder filled in from reference TRBV11-2 and TRBJ2-3): EAGVAQSPRYKIIEKRQSVAFWCNPISGHATLYWYQQILGQGPKLLIQFQNNGVVDDSQLPKDRFSAERLKGVDSTLKIQPAKLEDSAVYLCASSPPLAGTDTQYFGPGTRLTVL.

The chain couples TRBV7-8 to TRBJ2-2; 15 positions match TRBD2. V dropped 5 bases and J dropped 4; count of bases not matched to a gene: 2. Germline-derived CDR1 and CDR2 are SGHVS and FQNEAQ. The CDR3 is made up of 16 amino acids. CDR3 residues: CASSQGLAGGTGELFF. CDR3 nucleotide sequence: TGTGCCAGCAGCCAGGGACTAGCGGGAGGCACCGGGGAGCTGTTTTTT.

This chain joins TRBV19 and TRBJ1-2; the D is unclear. The CDR3 is 15 amino acids. Germline CDR1 is LNHDA and CDR2 is SQIVND (reference sequence). V was shortened by 1 base and J by 6 bases, with 15 bases between the two germline ends. CDR3 in DNA: TGTGCCAGTAGTATAGCTACGGAGTCGTACCATGGCTACACCTTC. Translation: CASSIATESYHGYTF.

V is TRBV29-1 and J is TRBJ2-3; no clear D. CDR3 length: 17 residues. V gave up 1 base and J gave up 0 bases, with 17 bases separating them. Germline V gives CDR1 SQVTM, CDR2 ANQGSEA. CDR3 loop: CSVEGVQTRSSTDTQYF. CDR3 sequence (DNA): TGCAGCGTTGAAGGGGTTCAGACTCGATCTAGCACAGATACGCAGTATTTT.

This chain joins TRBV10-3 and TRBJ1-2; D remains unclear. The germline CDR1 and CDR2 sequences are ENHRY and SYGVKD. This CDR3 contains 12 residues. V was cut by 3 bases and J by 4 bases, with 6 bases left in between. The CDR3 loop is CAISEQFYGYTF. Written as DNA, the CDR3 is TGTGCCATCAGTGAACAGTTCTATGGCTACACCTTC.

V is TRBV2 and J is TRBJ2-7; 7 bases align to TRBD1. Trimming cost V 7 bases and J 0 bases; bases outside gene matches: 6. Germline values: CDR1 SNHLY, CDR2 FYNNEI. The CDR3 has 14 residues. The CDR3 reads CASKNRGSSYEQYF. The CDR3 region has the DNA TGTGCCAGCAAGAACAGGGGTAGCTCCTACGAGCAGTACTTC.

The rearrangement links TRBV9 to TRBJ2-6; D possibly corresponds to TRBD2 (5 bases). This CDR3 region has 18 residues. Germline lookup yields CDR1 SGDLS and CDR2 YYNGEE. Trimming removed 0 bases from V and 0 bases from J, with 13 bases in between. The CDR3 here is CASSVAKTGFSGANVLTF. The CDR3 region has the DNA TGTGCCAGCAGCGTAGCTAAGACGGGGTTCTCTGGGGCCAACGTCCTGACTTTC.